This T cell receptor beta chain stems from a study of control samples from healthy donors and cancer patients. This clone was counted between two and nine times. Clones were read by immunoSEQ multiplex PCR, and TCRdb kept only the in-frame ones, dropping some. The sample consists of some 49,000 clones, approximately 92% of them appearing once. From germline, CDR1 is GTSNPN and CDR2 SVGIG (reference sequence). CDR3 length equals 15 residues. Trimming took 2 bases from V and 6 from J; bases not matched to a gene: 9. This chain connects TRBV30 to TRBJ1-5, with 8 bases fitting TRBD1. Sequenced sample: PBMCs. This receptor was obtained from a man in his thirties or forties with colorectal cancer. The CDR3 coding sequence is TGTGCCTGGAGTTCCCGGACAGGGTTGTCTCAGCCCCAGCATTTT. This gives the protein CAWSSRTGLSQPQHF.